Reported below is one T cell receptor beta chain. Its cognate antigen is unknown. Repertoires were generated with immunoSEQ multiplex PCR, while TCRdb's copy carries only in-frame clones and drops some. The profile shows over 75,000 clones, approximately 89% of them singletons. This sample was included in a study of OX40 agonist ivuxolimab in advanced cancers. Overall study context: Six ivuxolimab dose levels, 0.01 to 10 mg/kg, were given intravenously every 2 weeks. Dose-escalation subjects each had hepatocellular carcinoma, melanoma, renal cell or head and neck cancer.

Regarding the study as a whole: At 0.1 to 3.0 mg/kg, clonal expansion of CD4+ and CD8+ blood T cells had occurred by week 6.

Germline CDR1 reads MNHNS; CDR2 reads SASEGT. The CDR3 is 16 residues long. With 4 bases removed from V and 1 base from J, the gap between germline ends came to 14 bases. It was autoimmune disease history or systemic immunosuppression that excluded patients. This receptor was taken from an adult with an advanced solid tumor such as melanoma, head and neck, liver or kidney cancer. The sample consisted of CD4+ or CD8+ T cells sorted from blood, taken in a trial of the OX40 agonist ivuxolimab. The chain is built from TRBV6-1 and TRBJ2-1; D might be TRBD2 (5 bases). Here the CDR3 DNA reads TGTGCCAGCAGTGTTCCCGCGGGCTTGTCCTACAATGAGCAGTTCTTC. This gives the protein CASSVPAGLSYNEQFF.